These 21 T cell receptor beta chains were sequenced from one sample in a study of cytomegalovirus exposure and HLA in healthy donors. Use of 60 Vbeta and 13 Jbeta primers characterized the PCR. The assay was immunoSEQ multiplex PCR, and TCRdb's table has in-frame clones only and misses some. This sample has 200,000 to 250,000 clones, with less than 85% found just once. The specimen sequenced was PBMCs. Every receptor here comes from a man aged 18 to 30 in good health and CMV-seronegative.

The chain couples TRBV5-1 to TRBJ2-5; 12 nucleotides line up with TRBD2. With 2 bases clipped from V and 4 bases from J, the junction kept 3 bases outside the gene matches. This CDR3 region has 15 residues. Looked up from germline, CDR1 is SGHRS and CDR2 is YFSETQ. The CDR3 nucleotides read TGCGCCAGCAGCTTCCCTAGCGGGGGGGGAGAGACCCAGTACTTC. Amino acid sequence: CASSFPSGGGETQYF.

This clone was found once. This chain uses TRBV19 with TRBJ2-7, with 10 bases lining up with TRBD1. After removal of 8 bases from V and 0 bases from J, the junction contained 10 bases not matched to a gene. CDR1 is LNHDA, CDR2 SQIVND, per germline (reference sequence). This CDR3 contains 16 residues. The CDR3 nucleotides read TGTGCCAGTTCAACAACCGGGACAGGGGTCTCCTACGAGCAGTACTTC. It encodes CASSTTGTGVSYEQYF.

The gene calls are TRBV18 and TRBJ2-3; the D gene is possibly TRBD2 (5 bases). V lost 6 bases, J lost 1 base, and 14 bases lay in between. Germline V gene data show CDR1 as KGHSH and CDR2 as LQKENI. The CDR3 sequence is 15 residues long. The CDR3 DNA sequence: TGTGCCAGCTCTACTTCCGGACTCCGCACAGATACGCAGTATTTT. Its translation: CASSTSGLRTDTQYF.

The chain carries TRBV2 and TRBJ2-1; tentative D call: TRBD2 (7 bases). Between the trimmed V and J ends, which lost 9 bases and 0 bases, there was a span of 18 bases. Germline loops: CDR1 SNHLY, CDR2 FYNNEI. This CDR3 is built from 16 residues. CDR3: CASTGLGGHSYNEQFF. The CDR3, as DNA: TGTGCCAGTACTGGATTGGGGGGGCACTCCTACAATGAGCAGTTCTTC.

This chain joins TRBV5-5 and TRBJ2-7; the D is unclear. The CDR3 runs to 14 residues. Germline lookup yields CDR1 SGHKS and CDR2 YYEKEE (reference sequence). Trimming took off 0 bases at V and 3 bases at J, with 10 bases between the two ends. The CDR3 region is CASSLESYGYEQYF. As DNA, the CDR3 is TGTGCCAGCAGCTTGGAGAGTTATGGCTACGAGCAGTACTTC.

J is TRBJ2-3 and V is TRBV29-1; no clear D. Trimming shortened V by 3 bases and J by 6 bases, and 10 bases separated the two germline ends. This CDR3 has 12 residues. The germline gives CDR1 SQVTM, CDR2 ANQGSEA. For the CDR3, the DNA is TGCAGCGTTGACCCCTTCGGGGATACGCAGTATTTT. Its translation is CSVDPFGDTQYF.

This clone came up once. The CDR3 loop reads CASSLSSGRFHEQFF. The CDR3 DNA reads as TGTGCCAGCAGTTTATCTAGCGGGAGATTCCATGAGCAGTTCTTC. The V gene is TRBV27, the J gene TRBJ2-1, with 9 bases fitting TRBD2. With V trimmed by 0 bases and J by 8 bases, 5 bases remained unmatched. Germline CDR1 and CDR2: MNHEY and SMNVEV (reference sequence). This CDR3 is 15 amino acids long.

This chain uses TRBV5-1 with TRBJ2-3; 9 bases agree with TRBD1. With 2 bases clipped from V and 5 bases from J, the junction kept 6 bases outside the gene matches. This CDR3 spans 15 amino acids. CDR1 is SGHRS, CDR2 YFSETQ, per germline. The CDR3 DNA sequence: TGCGCCAGCAGCTTACAGGACAGGGGTGTAGATACGCAGTATTTT. This codes for CASSLQDRGVDTQYF.

Concerning this clone itself: One junction end does not reproduce the germline sequence, and a read error may be involved. V is TRBV23-1 and J is TRBJ1-2; D is possibly TRBD1 (5 bases). TRBV23-1 is given ORF status, its function remaining uncertain. This CDR3 comprises 13 residues. The CDR3 DNA reads TGCGCCAGCAGTCAATCGGGGGGGAATGGCCACACCTTC. Its translation is CASSQSGGNGHTF.

A remark on this clone: One junction end does not reproduce the germline sequence, and a read error may be involved. This rearrangement joins TRBV7-8 to TRBJ2-7; 10 nucleotides match TRBD2. CDR1 and CDR2 from the germline V gene are SGHVS and FQNEAQ. The CDR3 loop spans 14 amino acids. This CDR3 reads CASSLGGSLAGVPF. The CDR3 nucleotides read TGTGCCAGCAGCTTAGGAGGATCGCTAGCGGGGGTACCTTTC.

The rearrangement joins TRBV6-5 to TRBJ1-1; the D gene is possibly TRBD1 (5 bases). The CDR3 is made up of 13 amino acids. The germline CDR1 and CDR2 sequences are MNHEY and SVGAGI. The ends were cut back, 9 bases at V and 1 base at J, with 12 bases in the middle. CDR3 residues: CASRSGGNTEAFF. The CDR3 bases are TGTGCCAGTCGGTCCGGGGGGAACACTGAAGCTTTCTTT.

This clone was observed a single time. The J gene is TRBJ1-1, the V gene TRBV7-9, with TRBD1 identical over 9 bases. Germline lookup yields CDR1 SEHNR and CDR2 FQNEAQ (reference sequence). After removal of 4 bases from V and 1 base from J, the junction contained 7 bases not matched to a gene. CDR3 size: 16 residues. CDR3 in DNA: TGTGCCAGCAGCTCAAACCGGGACAGGGCGAACACTGAAGCTTTCTTT. It is translated as CASSSNRDRANTEAFF.

Notes on this clone: Other DNA sequences in this specimen translate into the identical CDR3. This chain links TRBV6-5 with TRBJ1-5; D not certain. This CDR3 spans 15 amino acids. Trimming took off 5 bases at V and 4 bases at J, with 15 bases between the two ends. Germline CDR1 reads MNHEY; CDR2 reads SVGAGI. The CDR3 DNA follows: TGTGCCAGCAGTCCGACGGACGGGAGGAATCAGCCCCAGCATTTT. Translated, it gives CASSPTDGRNQPQHF.

The chain links TRBV15 to TRBJ1-1; D is perhaps TRBD1 (5 bases). Germline V lookup: CDR1 LNHNV, CDR2 YYDKDF (reference sequence). The CDR3 loop spans 13 amino acids. V lost 1 base, J lost 4 bases, and 7 bases lay in between. In nucleotides, the CDR3 is TGTGCCACCAGCAGAGGACAGTTCACTGAAGCTTTCTTT. It translates to CATSRGQFTEAFF.

The genes are TRBV2 and TRBJ2-7, with TRBD1 matching over 10 bases. CDR1 and CDR2 (germline): SNHLY, FYNNEI. The CDR3 is made up of 13 amino acids. Trimming at V came to 6 bases and at J to 6 bases, leaving 5 bases not matched to a gene. The CDR3, as DNA: TGTGCCAGCAGCCGGGACAGGGGAGGCGAGCAGTACTTC. Its protein is CASSRDRGGEQYF.

This chain joins TRBV30 and TRBJ2-7; 11 bases line up with TRBD2. Trimming at V came to 1 base and at J to 6 bases, leaving 2 bases not matched to a gene. Germline V gene sequence: CDR1 GTSNPN, CDR2 SVGIG (reference sequence). This CDR3 contains 13 residues. The CDR3 loop is CAWSGLAGSEQYF. In DNA form, the CDR3 reads TGTGCCTGGAGTGGACTAGCGGGAAGCGAGCAGTACTTC.

V usage is TRBV18 and J usage is TRBJ2-3, with D tentatively TRBD2 (6 bases). The V gene's germline CDR1 is KGHSH and CDR2 LQKENI. With 4 bases removed from V and 5 bases from J, the gap between germline ends came to 16 bases. This CDR3 comprises 15 residues. The CDR3: CASSRGSGNLDTQYF. The CDR3 bases are TGTGCCAGCTCACGGGGTAGCGGAAACCTAGATACGCAGTATTTT.

This clone was seen only a few times. The genes are TRBV30 and TRBJ2-7; tentatively, D is TRBD2 (6 bases). Germline V gene sequence: CDR1 GTSNPN, CDR2 SVGIG (reference sequence). V gave up 2 bases and J gave up 2 bases, with 10 bases separating them. CDR3 length: 13 amino acids. In nucleotides, the CDR3 is TGTGCCTGGAGTCCTAGCGCAGCCTACGAGCAGTACTTC. It is translated as CAWSPSAAYEQYF. Using reference TRBV30 and TRBJ2-7 for the parts outside the CDR3, the full variable domain is SQTIHQWPATLVQPVGSPLSLECTVEGTSNPNLYWYRQAAGRGLQLLFYSVGIGQISSEVPQNLSASRPQDRQFILSSKKLLLSDSGFYLCAWSPSAAYEQYFGPGTRLTVT.

V usage is TRBV5-5 and J usage is TRBJ2-3; 7 bases map to TRBD1. V lost 0 bases, J lost 1 base, and 2 bases stayed unmatched. Germline V gene data show CDR1 as SGHKS and CDR2 as YYEKEE (reference sequence). The CDR3 has 15 residues. As DNA, the CDR3 is TGTGCCAGCAGCTTGGAGGGGGCGGGCACAGATACGCAGTATTTT. This translates into CASSLEGAGTDTQYF.

The chain joins TRBV19 to TRBJ1-1; tentatively, D is TRBD1 (5 bases). The CDR3 is 15 amino acids. V lost 6 bases to trimming and J lost 4 bases, with 18 bases between them. The germline V gene has CDR1 LNHDA and CDR2 SQIVND (reference sequence). CDR3 DNA sequence: TGTGCCAGTAGGCAACGAACCACAGGATCCACTGAAGCTTTCTTT. Its translation is CASRQRTTGSTEAFF.

This chain joins TRBV19 and TRBJ1-1, with no clear D. There are 14 residues in the CDR3. Trimming shortened V by 6 bases and J by 1 base, and 12 bases separated the two germline ends. The germline V gene encodes CDR1 LNHDA and CDR2 SQIVND (reference sequence). CDR3 bases: TGTGCCAGTAGCCCCACAAACAAGAACACTGAAGCTTTCTTT. As protein: CASSPTNKNTEAFF.